Presented here are 9 T cell receptor beta chains from one specimen sequenced in a study of T cells in narcolepsy listed by TCRdb under 2018. The library was produced with the immunoSEQ multiplex PCR assay. Imported from immuneACCESS, the table was reduced by TCRdb to in-frame sequences with V and J called. These copies leave out some clones; in studies compared against another copy, an unresolved V gene accounts for under half, and the cause of the remainder is not known. This sample is represented by about 40,000 clones; approximately 89% of them were singletons. Jointly, the top ten make up more than 0.9% of the sample. Sequenced material: CD45RA- memory CD4+ T cells from PBMCs. The cell subset or site tag for this specimen amounts to: memory T cells sorted ex vivo from peripheral blood. The receptors shown here come from a human donor with narcolepsy.

This clone was seen a handful of times. The chain links TRBV5-1 to TRBJ1-1; 11 bases agree with TRBD1. V trimming: 4 bases; J trimming: 4 bases; junction bases outside the gene matches: 9. Germline V CDR1 and CDR2: SGHRS, YFSETQ. This CDR3 comprises 16 residues. CDR3 DNA: TGCGCCAGCAGCCCGGGACAGGGGGGTATGGGCACTGAAGCTTTCTTT. Protein product: CASSPGQGGMGTEAFF.

This chain joins TRBV5-1 and TRBJ2-3, with TRBD1 matching over 7 bases. J was trimmed by 6 bases and V by 5 bases; bases with no gene match: 9. The CDR3 is made up of 14 amino acids. CDR1 and CDR2 (germline): SGHRS, YFSETQ. The CDR3 coding sequence is TGCGCCAGCAGACTCGGACAGGATCTCGATACGCAGTATTTT. It specifies CASRLGQDLDTQYF.

This chain's CDR3 is CASVRNAGGSYEQYF. The DNA of the CDR3 is TGTGCCAGCGTGAGGAATGCGGGAGGGTCCTACGAGCAGTACTTC. The gene calls are TRBV6-1 and TRBJ2-5; 9 bases map to TRBD2. The DNA end lines up better with TRBJ2-7; the J call may be wrong. The CDR3 has 15 amino acids. From germline, CDR1 is MNHNS and CDR2 SASEGT.

The chain combines TRBV6-1 with TRBJ1-6; a possible D gene is TRBD1 (6 bases). CDR3 length: 15 amino acids. Trimming took off 0 bases at V and 6 bases at J, with 9 bases between the two ends. CDR1 is MNHNS and CDR2 is SASEGT in the germline V gene. For the CDR3, the DNA is TGTGCCAGCAGTGAAGCGCAACAGGGTAATTCACCCCTCCACTTT. Translation: CASSEAQQGNSPLHF.

The chain uses TRBV7-9 and TRBJ2-3, with 7 bases lining up with TRBD2. The CDR3 covers 16 residues. Germline trimming cut 7 bases from V and 8 bases from J; bases unmatched to any gene: 18. Germline V gene sequence: CDR1 SEHNR, CDR2 FQNEAQ (reference sequence). CDR3 loop: CASNLGGRAKLATQYF. CDR3 coding DNA: TGTGCCAGCAACCTTGGGGGGAGGGCCAAGTTGGCTACGCAGTATTTT.

V and J are TRBV6-5 and TRBJ2-2; TRBD2 is a possible D gene (6 bases). Between the trimmed V and J ends, which lost 5 bases and 0 bases, there was a span of 10 bases. Germline V gene lookup returns CDR1 MNHEY and CDR2 SVGAGI. This CDR3 spans 15 amino acids. CDR3 amino acids: CASSPWGANTGELFF. The DNA for the CDR3 is TGTGCCAGCAGTCCATGGGGGGCGAACACCGGGGAGCTGTTTTTT.

The rearrangement links TRBV11-1 to TRBJ2-1; 8 nucleotides agree with TRBD2. This CDR3 has 16 residues. Germline assignment: CDR1 SGHAT and CDR2 FQDESV (reference sequence). Trimming took 8 bases from V and 7 from J; bases not matched to a gene: 16. The CDR3 DNA follows: TGTGCCAGCCTCTCTCGGTGGAGCGGGGGTTCGAATGAGCAGTTCTTC. This gives the protein CASLSRWSGGSNEQFF.

The chain uses TRBV27 and TRBJ2-7; D tentatively reads TRBD1 or TRBD2 (5 bases each). This CDR3 is built from 12 residues. Germline lookup yields CDR1 MNHEY and CDR2 SMNVEV (reference sequence). Trimming pared 6 bases from V and 7 bases from J, leaving 13 bases between. In nucleotides, the CDR3 is TGTGCCAGCAGGGGGTCAGGGACGGAGCAGTACTTC. The encoded protein is CASRGSGTEQYF.

The chain couples TRBV4-3 to TRBJ2-1; D remains unclear. This CDR3 is built from 14 residues. Per germline, CDR1 LGHNA and CDR2 YSLEER. V was cut by 4 bases and J by 3 bases, with 10 bases left in between. CDR3 sequence: CASSLGEHYNEQFF. CDR3 DNA sequence: TGCGCCAGCAGCCTGGGCGAGCACTACAATGAGCAGTTCTTC.